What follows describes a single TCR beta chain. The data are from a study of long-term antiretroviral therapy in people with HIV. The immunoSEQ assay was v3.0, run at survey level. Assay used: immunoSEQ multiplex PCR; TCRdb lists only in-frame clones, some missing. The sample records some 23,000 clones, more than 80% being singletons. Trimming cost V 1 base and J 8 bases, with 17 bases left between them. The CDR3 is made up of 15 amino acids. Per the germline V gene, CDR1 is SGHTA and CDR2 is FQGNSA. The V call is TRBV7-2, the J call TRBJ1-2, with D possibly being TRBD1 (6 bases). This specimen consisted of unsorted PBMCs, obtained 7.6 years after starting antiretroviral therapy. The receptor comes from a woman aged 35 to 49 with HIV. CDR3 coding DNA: TGTGCCAGCAGCTTAGGAGGGGCAGGGGCGAGGGGCTACACCTTC. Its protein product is CASSLGGAGARGYTF.